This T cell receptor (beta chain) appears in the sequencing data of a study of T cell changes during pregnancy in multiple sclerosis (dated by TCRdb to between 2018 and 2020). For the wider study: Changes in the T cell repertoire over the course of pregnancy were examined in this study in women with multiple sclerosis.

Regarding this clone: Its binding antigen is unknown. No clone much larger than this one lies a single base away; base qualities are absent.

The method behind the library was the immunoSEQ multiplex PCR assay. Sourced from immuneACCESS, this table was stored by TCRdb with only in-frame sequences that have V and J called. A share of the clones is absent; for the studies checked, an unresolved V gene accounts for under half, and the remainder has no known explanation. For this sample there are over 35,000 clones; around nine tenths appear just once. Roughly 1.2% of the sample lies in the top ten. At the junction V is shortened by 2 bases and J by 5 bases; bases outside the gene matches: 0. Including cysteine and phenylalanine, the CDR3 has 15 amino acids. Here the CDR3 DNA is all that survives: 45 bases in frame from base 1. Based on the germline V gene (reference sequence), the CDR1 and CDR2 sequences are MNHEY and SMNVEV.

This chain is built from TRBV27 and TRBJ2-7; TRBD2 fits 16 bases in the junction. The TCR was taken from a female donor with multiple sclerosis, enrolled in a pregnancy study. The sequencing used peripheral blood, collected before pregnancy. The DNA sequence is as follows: TGTGCCAGCAGTTTAGGGACTAGCGGGAGGGACGAGCAGTACTTC. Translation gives CASSLGTSGRDEQYF.